This T cell receptor (beta chain) was documented in a study of blood T cell repertoires in COVID-19. Background on the study: Collection of acute and convalescent COVID-19 samples took place in the United States, Italy and Spain. T cells, B-cell-depleted T cells, or PBMCs supplied cDNA or gDNA.

Authors' data handling: Estimation of nucleated cell counts was performed using reference gene primer amplification. Clones were sequenced by immunoSEQ multiplex PCR, and TCRdb holds only the in-frame ones, with some missing. V, J and clone size derive from that table, while D and trimming were established from the DNA sequence. This table holds around 150,000 clones, around three quarters found once. Germline CDR1 and CDR2: SGHNT and YYREEE (reference sequence). The CDR3 spans 14 residues. Trimming took off 3 bases at V and 4 bases at J, with 14 bases between the two ends. Source material: peripheral blood. The V and J genes are TRBV5-4 and TRBJ2-7, with a weak D call TRBD2 (6 bases). This receptor was taken from a man between 45 and 60 years old with active or convalescent COVID-19. CDR3 DNA: TGTGCCAGCAGCTGGGATAGCGGCCCTTACGAGCAGTACTTC. Translating it yields CASSWDSGPYEQYF.